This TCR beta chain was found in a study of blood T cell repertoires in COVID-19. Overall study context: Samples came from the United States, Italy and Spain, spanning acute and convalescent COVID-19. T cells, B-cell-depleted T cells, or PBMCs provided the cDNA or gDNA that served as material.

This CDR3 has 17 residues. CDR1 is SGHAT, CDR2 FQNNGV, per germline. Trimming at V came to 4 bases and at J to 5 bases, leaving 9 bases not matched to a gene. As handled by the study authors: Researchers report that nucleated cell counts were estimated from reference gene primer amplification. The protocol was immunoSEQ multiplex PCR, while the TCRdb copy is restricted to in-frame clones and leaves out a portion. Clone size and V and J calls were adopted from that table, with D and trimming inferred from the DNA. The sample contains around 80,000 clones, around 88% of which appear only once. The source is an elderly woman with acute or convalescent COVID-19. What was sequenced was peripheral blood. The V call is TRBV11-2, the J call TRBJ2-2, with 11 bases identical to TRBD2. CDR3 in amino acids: CASSWELAGAETGELFF. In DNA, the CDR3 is TGTGCCAGCAGCTGGGAACTAGCGGGGGCAGAGACCGGGGAGCTGTTTTTT. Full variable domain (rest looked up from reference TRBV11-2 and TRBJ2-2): EAGVAQSPRYKIIEKRQSVAFWCNPISGHATLYWYQQILGQGPKLLIQFQNNGVVDDSQLPKDRFSAERLKGVDSTLKIQPAKLEDSAVYLCASSWELAGAETGELFFGEGSRLTVL.